A single sample gave rise to the 9 T cell receptor beta chains below, sequenced in a study of response to subunit inactivated influenza vaccine. TCRdb independently ran MiXCR on the RT-PCR reads; one entry per CDR3 protein. The data hold more than 550,000 distinct CDR3 sequences, with around 10% observed a single time. The same data also contributed to another study, on T cells expressing NK-cell markers. According to that study: 5'RACE template switching built TCR beta cDNA with unique molecular identifiers.

The input for sequencing was PBMCs from blood, taken on the day of vaccination. These TCRs come from a man aged 45 to 65 who received an inactivated influenza vaccine.

This clonotype has just a few counts. This chain uses TRBV9 with TRBJ1-2; D call uncertain. Germline lookup yields CDR1 SGDLS and CDR2 YYNGEE. CDR3 length: 16 residues. Trimming removed 4 bases at V and 1 base at J, with 17 bases between. As DNA, the CDR3 is TGTGCCAGCAGCCCCCGAGCAGACGGAGTTAACTATGGCTACACCTTC. Its translation: CASSPRADGVNYGYTF.

The CDR3 is CASSQVQGRFEKLFF. CDR3 nucleotide sequence: TGTGCCAGCAGCCAAGTTCAGGGGCGCTTTGAAAAACTGTTTTTT. This chain links TRBV4-2 with TRBJ1-4; the D gene is possibly TRBD1 (6 bases). The V gene's germline CDR1 is LGHNA and CDR2 YNFKEQ. Deletions cut 1 base from V and 7 bases from J, with 13 bases between. This CDR3 spans 15 amino acids.

This clonotype was counted between two and nine times. The CDR3 protein is CASSLIGVGSNQPQHF. CDR3 in DNA: TGTGCCAGCAGCTTGATCGGGGTTGGGAGCAATCAGCCCCAGCATTTT. The chain has TRBV5-5 and TRBJ1-5, with D hard to call. V dropped 1 base and J dropped 1 base, with 12 bases sitting between them. Germline V gives CDR1 SGHKS, CDR2 YYEKEE (reference sequence). CDR3 size: 16 residues.

This clonotype was recorded at least ten times. The chain couples TRBV14 to TRBJ2-1; D not resolved. With 4 bases removed from V and 7 bases from J, the gap between germline ends came to 11 bases. The length of the CDR3 is 13 residues. Looked up from germline, CDR1 is SGHDN and CDR2 is FVKESK. CDR3 in amino acids: CASSLGWVNEQFF. CDR3 sequence (DNA): TGTGCCAGCAGCCTAGGGTGGGTGAATGAGCAGTTCTTC.

This clonotype was picked up a small number of times. V and J are TRBV9 and TRBJ2-1; TRBD1 agrees at 11 bases. The V gene end was trimmed by 0 bases and the J gene end by 3 bases; junction bases not matched to a gene: 5. The CDR3 sequence is 17 residues long. Germline V gene lookup returns CDR1 SGDLS and CDR2 YYNGEE. CDR3 sequence (DNA): TGTGCCAGCAGCGTAGTCCACGGGACAGGGGGCTACAATGAGCAGTTCTTC. Translation: CASSVVHGTGGYNEQFF.

In this sample, this clonotype turned up a few times. V usage is TRBV14 and J usage is TRBJ2-7, with 11 bases aligning to TRBD2. The CDR3 contains 16 residues. Germline-derived CDR1 and CDR2 are SGHDN and FVKESK. With V trimmed by 4 bases and J by 2 bases, 7 bases remained unmatched. The CDR3 is CASSPLSGRAAYEQYF. In nucleotides, the CDR3 is TGTGCCAGCAGCCCCCTTAGCGGGAGGGCCGCCTACGAGCAGTACTTC.

This clonotype appeared a few times. The V gene is TRBV11-2, the J gene TRBJ2-5; TRBD1 matches 8 bases. Trimming cost V 5 bases and J 5 bases; bases outside gene matches: 10. This CDR3 is 15 amino acids long. Germline V gene sequence: CDR1 SGHAT, CDR2 FQNNGV. CDR3 protein: CASSSDRGWGETQYF. CDR3 DNA sequence: TGTGCCAGCAGCAGCGACAGGGGCTGGGGGGAGACCCAGTACTTC.

Ten or more counts support this clonotype. The CDR3 DNA reads TGCAGTGCGGCTCGCGGGGGGAACACCGGGGAGCTGTTTTTT. Its translation: CSAARGGNTGELFF. The rearrangement links TRBV20-1 to TRBJ2-2, with TRBD2 matching 7 bases. Germline trimming cut 6 bases from V and 1 base from J; bases unmatched to any gene: 5. Germline CDR1 and CDR2: DFQATT and SNEGSKA (reference sequence). The CDR3 spans 14 residues.

The chain has TRBV20-1 and TRBJ2-3; 9 bases agree with TRBD2. This CDR3 region has 16 residues. J lost 2 bases, V lost 4 bases, and 10 bases had no gene match. The V gene's germline CDR1 is DFQATT and CDR2 SNEGSKA (reference sequence). CDR3 in DNA: TGCAGTGCTACACCTTCTAGCGGGGCCAACACAGATACGCAGTATTTT. It codes for CSATPSSGANTDTQYF.